The 14 T cell receptor beta chains below were found in one sample sequenced in a study of T cell responses to AZD1222 COVID-19 vaccine. The assay was immunoSEQ multiplex PCR, and TCRdb's table has in-frame clones only and misses some. Of 100,000 to 150,000 clones in the sample, just over 90% were seen once. The source was peripheral blood, collected on day 0 of AZD1222 vaccination. The receptor source for this set is an adult in good health.

This chain uses TRBV24-1 with TRBJ2-5; TRBD2 matches at 15 bases. The ends lost 4 bases at V and 4 bases at J; junction bases unmatched: 12. Germline V CDR1 and CDR2: KGHDR, SFDVKD. The CDR3 runs 19 residues. The DNA of the CDR3 is TGTGCCACCAGTGAGCAACCGGGACTAGCGGGGGGCTGGGGAGAGACCCAGTACTTC. Translated: CATSEQPGLAGGWGETQYF.

V is TRBV5-4 and J is TRBJ1-2, with 7 bases that match TRBD1. Losses at the gene ends were 2 bases for V and 6 bases for J; bases not matched to a gene: 1. This CDR3 comprises 12 residues. Germline CDR1 and CDR2: SGHNT and YYREEE (reference sequence). CDR3 bases: TGTGCCAGCAGCTTCAGGGGGAATGGCTACACCTTC. Protein: CASSFRGNGYTF.

The rearrangement links TRBV5-1 to TRBJ2-7, with D unclear. Germline V gene lookup returns CDR1 SGHRS and CDR2 YFSETQ. The CDR3 runs to 15 residues. Trimming shortened V by 3 bases and J by 0 bases, and 13 bases separated the two germline ends. CDR3 protein: CASSSGPSSSYEQYF. The CDR3 coding sequence is TGCGCCAGCAGCTCTGGGCCGTCGAGCTCCTACGAGCAGTACTTC.

V and J are TRBV19 and TRBJ1-1, with D uncertain. CDR1 LNHDA and CDR2 SQIVND come from the germline V gene (reference sequence). This CDR3 contains 15 residues. V shed 5 bases and J shed 0 bases, with 13 bases lying between them. DNA of the CDR3: TGTGCCAGTAGTCCCCCGCAGAGTATGAACACTGAAGCTTTCTTT. Residues: CASSPPQSMNTEAFF.

The chain joins TRBV10-2 to TRBJ2-3; D may be TRBD1 (6 bases). CDR1 and CDR2 (germline): WSHSY, SAAADI. The V end was cut by 7 bases, the J end by 3 bases, with 17 bases between. The CDR3 has 15 residues. CDR3 region: CASTGAPLETDTQYF. Here the CDR3 DNA reads TGCGCCAGCACAGGGGCCCCCTTGGAGACAGATACGCAGTATTTT.

The rearrangement links TRBV5-1 to TRBJ1-6, with 9 bases lining up with TRBD1. J lost 9 bases, V lost 0 bases, and 1 base had no gene match. The CDR3 has 14 residues. Germline values: CDR1 SGHRS, CDR2 YFSETQ. This CDR3 reads CASSLGQGGSPLHF. The DNA of the CDR3 is TGCGCCAGCAGCTTGGGACAGGGGGGTTCACCCCTCCACTTT.

V usage is TRBV11-2 and J usage is TRBJ1-1, with unresolved D. Germline lookup yields CDR1 SGHAT and CDR2 FQNNGV. Trimming left V 7 bases short and J 6 bases short, with 12 bases between. The CDR3 contains 12 residues. CDR3 coding DNA: TGTGCCAGCACTGTCAGTCTCTCTGAAGCTTTCTTT. It is translated as CASTVSLSEAFF.

The V gene is TRBV5-6, the J gene TRBJ1-3; D might be TRBD1 (5 bases). With 4 bases removed from V and 3 bases from J, the gap between germline ends came to 11 bases. Germline loops: CDR1 SGHDT, CDR2 YYEEEE. The CDR3 runs to 14 residues. The CDR3: CASSQGNIGNTIYF. As DNA, the CDR3 is TGTGCCAGCAGCCAGGGAAACATTGGAAACACCATATATTTT. The full variable domain, rest sourced from reference TRBV5-6 and TRBJ1-3, is DAGVTQSPTHLIKTRGQQVTLRCSPKSGHDTVSWYQQALGQGPQFIFQYYEEEERQRGNFPDRFSGHQFPNYSSELNVNALLLGDSALYLCASSQGNIGNTIYFGEGSWLTVV.

The V gene is TRBV20-1, the J gene TRBJ1-2; D is unclear. V lost 3 bases and J lost 7, with 12 bases in between. The CDR3 covers 12 residues. Germline-derived CDR1 and CDR2 are DFQATT and SNEGSKA (reference sequence). The chain's CDR3 is CSASRSTGGYTF. For the CDR3, the DNA is TGCAGTGCTAGTCGATCCACGGGTGGCTACACCTTC.

This chain links TRBV4-1 with TRBJ1-4; D might be TRBD1 (5 bases). This CDR3 is built from 17 residues. The V end lost 4 bases, the J end lost 5 bases, and 20 bases lay between the germline ends. Germline CDR1 and CDR2: MGHRA and YSYEKL. CDR3 DNA sequence: TGCGCCAGCAGCCTGTTAAAATGGACGGGGGGGAATGAAAAACTGTTTTTT. It codes for CASSLLKWTGGNEKLFF.

This chain uses TRBV9 with TRBJ1-1; no firm D call. This CDR3 is built from 15 residues. CDR1 SGDLS and CDR2 YYNGEE come from the germline V gene. With 3 bases removed from V and 2 bases from J, the gap between germline ends came to 14 bases. The CDR3, as DNA: TGTGCCAGCAGCGGTGGGTGGGGAGCTAACACTGAAGCTTTCTTT. Protein sequence: CASSGGWGANTEAFF.

This sequence joins TRBV7-3 and TRBJ1-2; D is undetermined. V was clipped by 5 bases and J by 0 bases, with 10 bases between them. The CDR3 length is 14 residues. CDR1 and CDR2 from the germline V gene are SGHTA and FQGTGA. The CDR3 region has the DNA TGTGCCAGCAGCCTAGCCCCAGCTAACTATGGCTACACCTTC. Its protein is CASSLAPANYGYTF.

DNA for the CDR3: TGTGCCAGCAGTTGGGGGTCAGCCGTAACCGGGGAGCTGTTTTTT. It yields the protein CASSWGSAVTGELFF. The chain is built from TRBV27 and TRBJ2-2; D possibly uses TRBD1 or TRBD2 (5 bases each). Trimming cost V 4 bases and J 5 bases, with 14 bases left between them. This CDR3 has 15 amino acids. Germline values: CDR1 MNHEY, CDR2 SMNVEV (reference sequence).

The V call is TRBV19, the J call TRBJ1-3, with D hard to call. Trimming removed 3 bases from V and 6 bases from J, with 6 bases in between. Germline V gene data show CDR1 as LNHDA and CDR2 as SQIVND (reference sequence). CDR3 size: 12 residues. The chain's CDR3 is CASSIFENTIYF. CDR3 in DNA: TGTGCCAGTAGTATCTTCGAAAACACCATATATTTT.